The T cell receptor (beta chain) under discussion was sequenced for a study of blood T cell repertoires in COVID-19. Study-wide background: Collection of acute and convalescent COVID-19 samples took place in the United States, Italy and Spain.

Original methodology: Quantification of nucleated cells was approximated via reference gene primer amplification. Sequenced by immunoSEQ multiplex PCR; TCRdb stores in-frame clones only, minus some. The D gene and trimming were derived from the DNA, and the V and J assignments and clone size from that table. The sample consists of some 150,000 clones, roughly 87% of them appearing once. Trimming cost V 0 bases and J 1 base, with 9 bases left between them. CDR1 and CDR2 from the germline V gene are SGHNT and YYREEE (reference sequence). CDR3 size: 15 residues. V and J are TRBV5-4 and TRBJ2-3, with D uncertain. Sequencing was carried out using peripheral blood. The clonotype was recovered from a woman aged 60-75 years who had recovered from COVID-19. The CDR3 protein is CASSLETPGTDTQYF. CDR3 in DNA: TGTGCCAGCAGCTTGGAAACCCCGGGCACAGATACGCAGTATTTT.